The present entry profiles one T cell receptor (beta chain) with its context. This entry is derived from a study of cytomegalovirus exposure and HLA in healthy donors. Trimming at V came to 4 bases and at J to 6 bases, leaving 9 bases not matched to a gene. Germline lookup yields CDR1 SEHNR and CDR2 FQNEAQ (reference sequence). The CDR3 runs to 16 residues. PCR employed 60 Vbeta and 13 Jbeta primers. Measured with immunoSEQ multiplex PCR; TCRdb has only the in-frame clones, and not every one. Altogether some 61,000 clones are present, approximately 75% being singletons, with the ten largest covering around 7%.

Input material: PBMCs. The TCR comes from a human donor in good health. The chain is built from TRBV7-9 and TRBJ2-2, with 9 bases aligning to TRBD1. The CDR3 loop reads CASSYPGQGVPGELFF. For the CDR3, the DNA is TGTGCCAGCAGCTATCCGGGACAGGGAGTCCCCGGGGAGCTGTTTTTT.